This TCR beta chain was sequenced during a study of blood T cell repertoires in COVID-19 (dated by TCRdb to 2018 to 2020). For the study in its entirety: Collaborator samples came from the United States, Italy and Spain and covered acute and convalescent phases of COVID-19. The material from the prospective study consisted of cDNA or gDNA derived from T cells, B-cell-depleted T cells, or PBMCs. The dataset comprised deeply sampled blood TCRbeta repertoires from subjects exposed to, actively infected with, or recovered from COVID-19. The repertoires were released in a freely available public database intended as a resource for research on the immune response to SARS-CoV-2. Samples came from the ongoing ImmuneRACE study (first 160 participants) plus 1,254 subjects from 6 global collaborators. A de-identified subject ID, COVID-19 status, age in years and sex were almost always included in the sample metadata. Where HLA class I and class II types were available, the types were taken from metadata supplied by the sample provider, not from assay-based typing. On the study overall, not on this receptor specifically: Clinical and demographic metadata were provided uncurated, with the amount varying by source and participant.

Participants in the prospective study were enrolled through a virtual design, were aged about 18 to 100 years, and lived in some 24 United States geographic areas. In the prospective study, participants were assigned to cohorts based on the clinical history participants reported in a screening survey and a study questionnaire. Recovered participants in ImmuneRACE Cohort 3 were defined as having two consecutive negative NP/OP PCR tests, clearance from a healthcare professional, or resolution of symptoms. In the prospective study, whole blood, serum and a nasopharyngeal or oropharyngeal swab were collected from each participant by mobile phlebotomists. Over a roughly two-month period, participants in the prospective study had the option of providing additional blood draws and questionnaires. Before DNA extraction, prospective study blood samples were shipped either frozen or at room temperature.

TCRbeta CDR3 regions were amplified from genomic DNA by means of the immunoSEQ Assay, a bias-controlled multiplex PCR. As for the original processing: The number of nucleated cells in each sample was estimated by amplification of reference gene primers within the assay. To quantify the absolute abundance of each unique TCRbeta CDR3 rearrangement, sequence reads were collapsed and filtered. For each sample, productive Simpson clonality was calculated as the square root of Simpson's diversity index across productive rearrangements. The table comes from immuneACCESS by way of TCRdb, which keeps in-frame sequences with V and J called. Part of the clones is missing from these tables; in studies checked, under half for an unresolved V gene and the rest for unknown reasons. V and J calls and clone size are as listed in that table; D and trimming were resolved from the DNA. Across this sample there are fewer than 350,000 clones, with approximately 81% seen only once. Of the sample, 2% to 3% is held by the ten largest clones.

About this clone itself: Its antigen is unknown. No base quality values were provided; no much bigger clone lies one nucleotide off.

CDR1 and CDR2 are drawn from the germline V gene (reference sequence): PRHDT, FYEKMQ. The CDR3 starts with the cysteine, ends with the phenylalanine, and has 14 residues. Kept here is only the CDR3 DNA, which spans 42 bases and is read in frame from base 1. The germline V end is reduced by 4 bases and the J end by 3 bases; junction bases left unmatched: 2. This TCR was sampled from a woman aged 50 to 65 who had recovered from COVID-19. The V and J segments used are TRBV13 and TRBJ1-2; the central 10 bases match TRBD1. The sequenced material came from PBMCs or T cells enriched from blood (not recorded which). This receptor carries the CDR3 CASSSGTGDYGYTF. The nucleotides read TGTGCCAGCAGCTCCGGGACAGGGGACTATGGCTACACCTTC.